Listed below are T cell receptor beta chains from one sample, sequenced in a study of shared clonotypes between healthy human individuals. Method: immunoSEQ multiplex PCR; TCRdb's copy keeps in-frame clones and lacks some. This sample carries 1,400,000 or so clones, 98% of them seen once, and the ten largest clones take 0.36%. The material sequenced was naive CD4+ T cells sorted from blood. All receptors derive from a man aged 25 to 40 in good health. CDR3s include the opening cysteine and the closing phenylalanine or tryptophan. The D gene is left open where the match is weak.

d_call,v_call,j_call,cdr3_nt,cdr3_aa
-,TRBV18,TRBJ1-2,TGTGCCAGCTCACTGCTGCCTTATGGCTACACCTTC,CASSLLPYGYTF
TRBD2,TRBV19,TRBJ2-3,TGTGCCAGTAGTGTGGGTAGCGGGGCAGATACGCAGTATTTT,CASSVGSGADTQYF
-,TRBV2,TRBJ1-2,TGTGCCAGCAGTCCAGCAGGGTCTAATGGCTACACCTTC,CASSPAGSNGYTF
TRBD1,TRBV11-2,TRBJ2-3,TGTGCCAGCAGCTTAGTTGCTCGGGACAGGGTCATCACAGATACGCAGTATTTT,CASSLVARDRVITDTQYF
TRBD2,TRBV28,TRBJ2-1,TGTGCCAGCAGTGACCGGACTAGCGGGAGTTGGGTCGATGAGCAGTTCTTC,CASSDRTSGSWVDEQFF
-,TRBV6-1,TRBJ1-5,TGTGCCAGCAGTGAAGCGAGCAGGGTTCGTTCGCCCCAGCATTTT,CASSEASRVRSPQHF
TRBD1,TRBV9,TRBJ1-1,TGTGCCAGCAGCGCTGGGACAGATGTAGAACTAGCTTTCTTT,CASSAGTDVELAFF
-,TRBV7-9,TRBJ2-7,TGTGCCAGCAGCTTAGTTGGCGAGCAGTACTTC,CASSLVGEQYF
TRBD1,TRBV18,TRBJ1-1,TGTGCCAGCTCAACCAGGACAGGGGGCTCGTCCCGCACTGAAGCTTTCTTT,CASSTRTGGSSRTEAFF
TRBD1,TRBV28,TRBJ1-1,TGTGCCAGCAGTAGGACAGGCCCCCGAGGTGAAGCTTTCTTT,CASSRTGPRGEAFF
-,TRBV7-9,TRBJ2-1,TGTGCCAGCAGACTACCTCCAGGAACAAATGAGCAGTTCTTC,CASRLPPGTNEQFF
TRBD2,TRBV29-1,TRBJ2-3,TGCAGCGCCGCCACTAGCGGGAGTACCGATACGCAGTATTTT,CSAATSGSTDTQYF
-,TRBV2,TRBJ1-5,TGTGCCAGCAGCTGGTCAGGATTACCAAATAGCAATCAGCCCCAGCATTTT,CASSWSGLPNSNQPQHF
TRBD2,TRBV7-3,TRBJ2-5,TGTGCCAGCAGCTTAACTAGCGGGGCCATCCAAGAGACCCAGTACTTC,CASSLTSGAIQETQYF
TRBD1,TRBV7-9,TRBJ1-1,TGTGCCAGCAGCAGGACAGGGCTTACTGAAGCTTTCTTT,CASSRTGLTEAFF
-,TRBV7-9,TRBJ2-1,TGTGCCAGCAGCCTCCCGGGGATTCAAGGTCGGATAAATCTTCATGAGCAGTTCTTC,CASSLPGIQGRINLHEQFF
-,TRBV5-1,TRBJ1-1,TGCGCCAGCAGCCAAGCCCCCGGACAGCCGAACACTGAAGCTTTCTTT,CASSQAPGQPNTEAFF
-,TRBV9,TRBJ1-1,TGTGCCAGCACGTCCGGAGGCCAGAACACTGAAGCTTTCTTT,CASTSGGQNTEAFF
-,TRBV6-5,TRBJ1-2,TGTGCCAGCAGTTACTCAAGGACAGTCTATGGCTACACCTTC,CASSYSRTVYGYTF
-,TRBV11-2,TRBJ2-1,TGTGCCAGCAGCTTAGGGGTGGATGAGCAGTTCTTC,CASSLGVDEQFF
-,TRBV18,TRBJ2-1,TGTGCCAGCTCCGAGGGGGCGGAGGGGTACAATGAGCAGTTCTTC,CASSEGAEGYNEQFF
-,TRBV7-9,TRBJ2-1,TGTGCCAGCAGCACGCCCGGGCCCGGGATTTACAATGAGCAGTTCTTC,CASSTPGPGIYNEQFF
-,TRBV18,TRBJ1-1,TGTGCCAGCTCAGTGGACGTGATTGCGAACACTGAAGCTTTCTTT,CASSVDVIANTEAFF
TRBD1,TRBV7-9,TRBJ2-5,TGTGCCAGCAGCTTAGGACAGGGGGTGCCACAAGAGACCCAGTACTTC,CASSLGQGVPQETQYF